These 24 T cell receptor beta chains came from one sample sequenced in a study of T cell changes during pregnancy in multiple sclerosis. Only in-frame clones appear in the TCRdb table, and some are missing; sequencing was by immunoSEQ multiplex PCR. The table lists tens of thousands of clones, 91% of them singletons. Sample: CD8+ T cells from peripheral blood mononuclear cells, taken after pregnancy. The receptors stem from a female donor with multiple sclerosis, enrolled in a pregnancy study.

Only one count was recorded for this clone. The gene calls are TRBV4-1 and TRBJ2-1; a possible D gene is TRBD2 (5 bases). This CDR3 has 16 amino acids. Germline V gene sequence: CDR1 MGHRA, CDR2 YSYEKL. V was pared by 3 bases and J by 4 bases, with 16 bases between. The CDR3 sequence: CASSHSGTVGYNEQFF. CDR3 DNA sequence: TGCGCCAGCAGCCACTCGGGAACCGTAGGGTACAATGAGCAGTTCTTC.

This clone occurred once. The rearrangement links TRBV27 to TRBJ2-7; D possibly corresponds to TRBD2 (6 bases). Trimming pared 3 bases from V and 2 bases from J, leaving 11 bases between. From germline, CDR1 is MNHEY and CDR2 SMNVEV (reference sequence). This CDR3 spans 14 amino acids. CDR3 protein: CASSFWRGAYEQYF. The CDR3 nucleotides read TGTGCCAGCAGTTTCTGGCGGGGAGCCTACGAGCAGTACTTC.

The V call is TRBV19, the J call TRBJ1-1; 9 bases are shared with TRBD1. The CDR3 length is 16 residues. The V gene's germline CDR1 is LNHDA and CDR2 SQIVND (reference sequence). Trimming removed 5 bases from V and 11 bases from J; junction bases left unmatched: 18. CDR3 in DNA: TGTGCCAGTAGTCTCGGACAGGGGCTCCGATCTGAGGAGGCTTTCTTT. The encoded protein is CASSLGQGLRSEEAFF.

CDR3 sequence (DNA): TGCAGCGTTGTTGGGGACAGGGCCTTCGATGACTACACCTTC. Protein: CSVVGDRAFDDYTF. The chain joins TRBV29-1 to TRBJ1-2; TRBD1 aligns across 9 bases. The CDR3 has 14 amino acids. Germline V gene sequence: CDR1 SQVTM, CDR2 ANQGSEA. The V segment lost 4 bases and the J segment 10 bases; nucleotides outside the gene matches: 13.

The CDR3 sequence: CASSPGDRVNTEAFF. The CDR3 DNA sequence: TGTGCCAGCAGCCCCGGGGACAGGGTAAACACTGAAGCTTTCTTT. The chain couples TRBV7-6 to TRBJ1-1, with 9 bases aligning to TRBD1. CDR3 size: 15 residues. Trimming removed 5 bases from V and 2 bases from J; junction bases left unmatched: 6. In germline, CDR1 is SGHVS, CDR2 FNYEAQ.

CDR3 sequence reads: CAISPNTYQPQHF. CDR3 DNA sequence: TGTGCCATCTCCCCCAACACCTATCAGCCCCAGCATTTT. The chain links TRBV10-3 to TRBJ1-5, with D hard to call. Germline V gene sequence: CDR1 ENHRY, CDR2 SYGVKD. The V gene lost 8 bases and the J gene lost 5 bases, with 13 bases spanning the gap. The length of the CDR3 is 13 residues.

J is TRBJ1-2 and V is TRBV27; no definite D call. The V end lost 2 bases, the J end lost 0 bases, and 10 bases lay between the germline ends. CDR1 and CDR2 from the germline V gene are MNHEY and SMNVEV (reference sequence). This CDR3 has 15 residues. DNA of the CDR3: TGTGCCAGCAGTTTAACGGTCAACCCTAACTATGGCTACACCTTC. Translating it yields CASSLTVNPNYGYTF.

The genes are TRBV5-1 and TRBJ1-2; 8 bases agree with TRBD1. Trimming at V came to 1 base and at J to 4 bases, leaving 3 bases not matched to a gene. Germline CDR1 is SGHRS and CDR2 is YFSETQ. CDR3 length equals 14 residues. The CDR3 sequence is CASSLIQGAYGYTF. CDR3 sequence (DNA): TGCGCCAGCAGCTTGATTCAGGGGGCCTATGGCTACACCTTC.

The V call is TRBV6-1, the J call TRBJ2-7; 9 bases fit TRBD1. V shed 11 bases and J 3 bases; nucleotides not matched to a gene: 11. CDR1 and CDR2 (germline): MNHNS, SASEGT. The CDR3 is 14 residues long. The CDR3: CAVARQGVIYEQYF. Written as DNA, the CDR3 is TGTGCCGTCGCGAGACAGGGGGTGATCTACGAGCAGTACTTC.

The chain couples TRBV28 to TRBJ2-7, with 8 bases matching TRBD1. Germline assignment: CDR1 MDHEN and CDR2 SYDVKM. The CDR3 sequence is 19 residues long. V dropped 5 bases and J dropped 5; count of bases not matched to a gene: 23. The CDR3, as DNA: TGTGCCAGCAGTCCCAAGGACAGGGTATCTGTGGAAGTCTTTAACGAGCAGTACTTC. This encodes CASSPKDRVSVEVFNEQYF.

The gene calls are TRBV18 and TRBJ2-7; tentatively, D is TRBD1 (5 bases). Germline assignment: CDR1 KGHSH and CDR2 LQKENI. The length of the CDR3 is 13 residues. V lost 3 bases and J 6 bases, leaving 12 bases between the germline ends. The CDR3 loop reads CASSPIDSIEQYF. The CDR3 nucleotides read TGTGCCAGCTCACCCATAGACAGCATCGAGCAGTACTTC.

This rearrangement joins TRBV7-2 to TRBJ2-1; 8 bases agree with TRBD1. V lost 1 base, J lost 4 bases, and 0 bases stayed unmatched. This CDR3 region has 14 residues. CDR1 and CDR2 from the germline V gene are SGHTA and FQGNSA. CDR3 sequence reads: CASSLDRGYNEQFF. CDR3 bases: TGTGCCAGCAGCTTAGACAGGGGGTACAATGAGCAGTTCTTC.

The CDR3 here is CASTSEGYEQYF. CDR3 bases: TGTGCCAGCACATCAGAGGGATACGAGCAGTACTTC. This rearrangement joins TRBV28 to TRBJ2-7; TRBD2 is a possible D gene (5 bases). Germline V gene data show CDR1 as MDHEN and CDR2 as SYDVKM. V shed 7 bases and J shed 4 bases, with 11 bases lying between them. This CDR3 has 12 residues.

The chain has TRBV7-2 and TRBJ2-5; 10 positions agree with TRBD2. J was trimmed by 2 bases and V by 5 bases; bases with no gene match: 8. CDR1 and CDR2 (germline): SGHTA, FQGNSA. CDR3 size: 16 residues. CDR3 protein: CASSPRPGLAQETQYF. The CDR3 nucleotides read TGTGCCAGCAGCCCTCGCCCGGGACTAGCGCAAGAGACCCAGTACTTC.

The chain has TRBV19 and TRBJ1-2; 7 bases fit TRBD1. V was pared by 8 bases and J by 2 bases, with 8 bases of the junction left unmatched. The CDR3 sequence is 14 residues long. Per the germline V gene, CDR1 is LNHDA and CDR2 is SQIVND (reference sequence). The CDR3 sequence: CASGRQGENYGYTF. The CDR3 region has the DNA TGTGCCAGTGGAAGACAGGGAGAAAACTATGGCTACACCTTC.

This clone appeared once. The chain employs TRBV11-3 and TRBJ2-2; 8 nucleotides line up with TRBD1. The CDR3 is made up of 17 amino acids. With 0 bases clipped from V and 4 bases from J, the junction kept 7 bases outside the gene matches. Germline lookup yields CDR1 SGHNT and CDR2 YENEEA. In DNA, the CDR3 is TGTGCCAGCAGCTTAGATTTGACAGGGGAGGCCACCGGGGAGCTGTTTTTT. It translates to CASSLDLTGEATGELFF.

The chain joins TRBV5-1 to TRBJ2-7; D may be TRBD1 (6 bases). Germline V gene sequence: CDR1 SGHRS, CDR2 YFSETQ. This CDR3 has 14 amino acids. The V gene lost 4 bases and the J gene lost 2 bases, with 13 bases spanning the gap. DNA of the CDR3: TGCGCCAGCAGCCCTAGGACAGATACCTACGAGCAGTACTTC. As protein: CASSPRTDTYEQYF.

The chain couples TRBV7-8 to TRBJ2-3, with 10 positions matching TRBD2. V was pared by 3 bases and J by 2 bases, with 5 bases of the junction left unmatched. The CDR3 covers 16 residues. Germline V gives CDR1 SGHVS, CDR2 FQNEAQ. The CDR3 sequence is CASSLERGGVTDTQYF. The CDR3 region has the DNA TGTGCCAGCAGCTTGGAGCGGGGGGGCGTCACAGATACGCAGTATTTT.

This chain links TRBV15 with TRBJ2-3, with TRBD2 matching 9 bases. Trimming at V came to 0 bases and at J to 0 bases, leaving 4 bases not matched to a gene. This CDR3 region has 17 residues. CDR1 is LNHNV, CDR2 YYDKDF, per germline (reference sequence). CDR3 loop: CATSRDLSGGSTDTQYF. The CDR3 DNA sequence: TGTGCCACCAGCAGAGATCTCAGCGGGGGGAGCACAGATACGCAGTATTTT.

The chain links TRBV6-6 to TRBJ2-7; D might be TRBD2 (5 bases). Germline CDR1 reads MNHNY; CDR2 reads SVGAGI (reference sequence). Trimming took off 4 bases at V and 1 base at J, with 8 bases between the two ends. CDR3 length: 13 amino acids. The CDR3: CASSFPGSYEQYF. The CDR3 DNA is TGTGCCAGCAGTTTCCCGGGGTCCTACGAGCAGTACTTC.

J is TRBJ2-1 and V is TRBV7-6; maybe TRBD2 (6 bases). The CDR3 contains 14 residues. V was cut by 5 bases and J by 8 bases, with 16 bases left in between. Germline V gene data show CDR1 as SGHVS and CDR2 as FNYEAQ. CDR3 sequence reads: CASSPLREGDEQFF. CDR3 DNA sequence: TGTGCCAGCAGCCCCTTGCGGGAAGGGGATGAGCAGTTCTTC. The whole variable domain, remainder taken from reference TRBV7-6 and TRBJ2-1, is GAGVSQSPRYKVTKRGQDVALRCDPISGHVSLYWYRQALGQGPEFLTYFNYEAQQDKSGLPNDRFSAERPEGSISTLTIQRTEQRDSAMYRCASSPLREGDEQFFGPGTRLTVL.

The J gene is TRBJ1-1, the V gene TRBV6-6; D may be TRBD1 (6 bases). Germline CDR1 MNHNY, CDR2 SVGAGI (reference sequence). The CDR3 is 13 residues long. V was trimmed by 6 bases and J by 1 base, leaving 9 bases between them. The CDR3 loop is CASSPGQNTEAFF. CDR3 nucleotides: TGTGCCAGCAGCCCGGGACAGAACACTGAAGCTTTCTTT.

The V call is TRBV4-1, the J call TRBJ2-2; 7 bases agree with TRBD2. CDR1 MGHRA and CDR2 YSYEKL come from the germline V gene. This CDR3 comprises 14 residues. Losses at the gene ends were 4 bases for V and 7 bases for J; bases not matched to a gene: 6. Here the CDR3 DNA reads TGCGCCAGCAGCCCCCGGGGGGTAGGCGGGGAGCTGTTTTTT. Protein sequence: CASSPRGVGGELFF.

The chain combines TRBV6-1 with TRBJ1-5, with D uncertain. The CDR3 has 16 residues. Germline V gene sequence: CDR1 MNHNS, CDR2 SASEGT. Trimming shortened V by 0 bases and J by 2 bases, and 11 bases separated the two germline ends. The CDR3 loop is CASSEAVYGGNQPQHF. The DNA of the CDR3 is TGTGCCAGCAGTGAAGCCGTCTATGGAGGCAATCAGCCCCAGCATTTT.